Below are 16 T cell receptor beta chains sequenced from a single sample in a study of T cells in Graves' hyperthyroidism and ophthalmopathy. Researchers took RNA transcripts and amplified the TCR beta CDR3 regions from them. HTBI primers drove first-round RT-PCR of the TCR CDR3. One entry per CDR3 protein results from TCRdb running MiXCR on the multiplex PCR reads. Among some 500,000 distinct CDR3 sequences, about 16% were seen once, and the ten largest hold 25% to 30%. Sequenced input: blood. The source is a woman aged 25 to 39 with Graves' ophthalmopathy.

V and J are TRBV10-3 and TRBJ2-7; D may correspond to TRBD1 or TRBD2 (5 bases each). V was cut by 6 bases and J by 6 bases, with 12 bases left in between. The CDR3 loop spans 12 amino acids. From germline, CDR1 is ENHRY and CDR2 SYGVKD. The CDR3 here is CAIRLDGGEQYF. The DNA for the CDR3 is TGTGCCATCAGGCTGGATGGGGGCGAGCAGTACTTC.

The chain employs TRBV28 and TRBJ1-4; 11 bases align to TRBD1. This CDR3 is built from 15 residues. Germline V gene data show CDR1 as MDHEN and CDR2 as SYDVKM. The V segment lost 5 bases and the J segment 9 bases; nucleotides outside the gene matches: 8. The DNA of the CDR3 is TGTGCCAGCAGTCCCCCGGGACAGGGGGGGAAAAAACTGTTTTTT. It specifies CASSPPGQGGKKLFF.

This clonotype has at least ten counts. The CDR3 is CAWSLGLVAEQFF. CDR3 DNA sequence: TGTGCCTGGAGCCTTGGACTAGTGGCTGAGCAGTTCTTC. The rearrangement links TRBV30 to TRBJ2-1; 7 bases fit TRBD2. Losses at the gene ends were 3 bases for V and 9 bases for J; bases not matched to a gene: 8. The CDR3 length is 13 residues. CDR1 is GTSNPN, CDR2 SVGIG, per germline (reference sequence).

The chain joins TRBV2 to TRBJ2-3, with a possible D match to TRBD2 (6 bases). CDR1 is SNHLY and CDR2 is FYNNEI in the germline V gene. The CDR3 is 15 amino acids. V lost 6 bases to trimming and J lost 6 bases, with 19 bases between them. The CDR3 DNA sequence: TGTGCCAGCAGAATTCACCTCGGGACTTTCGATACGCAGTATTTT. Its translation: CASRIHLGTFDTQYF. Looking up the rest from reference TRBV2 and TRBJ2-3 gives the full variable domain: EPEVTQTPSHQVTQMGQEVILRCVPISNHLYFYWYRQILGQKVEFLVSFYNNEISEKSEIFDDQFSVERPDGSNFTLKIRSTKLEDSAMYFCASRIHLGTFDTQYFGPGTRLTVL.

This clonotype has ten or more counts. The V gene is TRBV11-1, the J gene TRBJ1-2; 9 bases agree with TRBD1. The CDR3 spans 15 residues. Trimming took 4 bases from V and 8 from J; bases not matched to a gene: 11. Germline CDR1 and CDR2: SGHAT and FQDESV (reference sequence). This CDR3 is CASSYGTGQSEGYTF. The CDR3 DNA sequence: TGTGCCAGCAGCTACGGGACAGGGCAATCAGAGGGCTACACCTTC.

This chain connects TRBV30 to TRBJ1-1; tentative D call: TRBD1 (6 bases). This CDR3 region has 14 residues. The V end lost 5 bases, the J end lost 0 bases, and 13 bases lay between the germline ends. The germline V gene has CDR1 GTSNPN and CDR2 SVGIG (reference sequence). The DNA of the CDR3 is TGTGCCTGGGGGACACTCTCCGTGAACACTGAAGCTTTCTTT. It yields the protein CAWGTLSVNTEAFF.

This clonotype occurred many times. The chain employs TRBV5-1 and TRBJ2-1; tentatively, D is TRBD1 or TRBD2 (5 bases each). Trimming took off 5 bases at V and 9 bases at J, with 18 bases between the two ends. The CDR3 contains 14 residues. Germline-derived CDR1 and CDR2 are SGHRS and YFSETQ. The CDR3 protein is CASSFLPTGGEQFF. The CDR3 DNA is TGCGCCAGCAGTTTCCTACCTACAGGAGGTGAGCAGTTCTTC.

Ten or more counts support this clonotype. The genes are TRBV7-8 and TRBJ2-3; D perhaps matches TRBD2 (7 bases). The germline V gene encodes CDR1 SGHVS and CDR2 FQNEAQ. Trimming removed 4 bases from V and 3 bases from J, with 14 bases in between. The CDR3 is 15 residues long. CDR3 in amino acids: CASSYRGAVTDTQYF. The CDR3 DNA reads TGTGCCAGCAGCTATCGGGGGGCGGTTACAGATACGCAGTATTTT.

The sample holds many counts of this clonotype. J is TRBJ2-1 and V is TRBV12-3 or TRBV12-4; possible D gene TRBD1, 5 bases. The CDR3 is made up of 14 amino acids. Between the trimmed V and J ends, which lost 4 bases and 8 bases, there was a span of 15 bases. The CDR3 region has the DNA TGTGCCAGCAGTTCGCCAGGGTTTATACATGAGCAGTTCTTC. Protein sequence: CASSSPGFIHEQFF.

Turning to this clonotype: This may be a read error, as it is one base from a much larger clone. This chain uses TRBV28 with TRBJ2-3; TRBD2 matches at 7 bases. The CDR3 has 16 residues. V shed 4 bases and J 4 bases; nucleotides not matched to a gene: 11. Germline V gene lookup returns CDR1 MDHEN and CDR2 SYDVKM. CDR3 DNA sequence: TGTGCCAGCAGTTCACAATTAGGGGAGGGAGCAGATACGCAGTATTTT. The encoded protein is CASSSQLGEGADTQYF.

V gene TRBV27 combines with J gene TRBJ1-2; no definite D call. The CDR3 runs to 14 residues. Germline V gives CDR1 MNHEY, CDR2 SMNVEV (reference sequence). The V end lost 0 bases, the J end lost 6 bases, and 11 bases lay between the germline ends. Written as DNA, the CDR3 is TGTGCCAGCAGTTTATCGGGTGGGGAAAATGGCTACACCTTC. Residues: CASSLSGGENGYTF.

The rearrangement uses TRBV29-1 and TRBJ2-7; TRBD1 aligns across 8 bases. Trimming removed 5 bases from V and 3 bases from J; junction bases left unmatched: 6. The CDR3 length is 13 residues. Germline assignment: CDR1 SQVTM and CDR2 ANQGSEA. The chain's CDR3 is CSVPGQDFYEQYF. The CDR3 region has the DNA TGCAGCGTTCCGGGACAGGACTTCTACGAGCAGTACTTC.

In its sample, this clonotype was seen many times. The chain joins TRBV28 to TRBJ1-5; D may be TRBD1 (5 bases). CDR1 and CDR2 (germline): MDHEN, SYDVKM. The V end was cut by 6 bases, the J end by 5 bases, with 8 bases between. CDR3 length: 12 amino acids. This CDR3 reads CASRGGDQPQHF. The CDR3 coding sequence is TGTGCCAGCAGGGGGGGGGATCAGCCCCAGCATTTT.

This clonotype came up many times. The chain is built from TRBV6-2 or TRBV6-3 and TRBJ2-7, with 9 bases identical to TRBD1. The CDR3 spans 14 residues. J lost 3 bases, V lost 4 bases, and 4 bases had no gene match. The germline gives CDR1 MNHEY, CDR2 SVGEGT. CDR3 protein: CASSWTGEIYEQYF. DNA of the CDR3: TGTGCCAGCAGTTGGACAGGGGAGATCTACGAGCAGTACTTC.

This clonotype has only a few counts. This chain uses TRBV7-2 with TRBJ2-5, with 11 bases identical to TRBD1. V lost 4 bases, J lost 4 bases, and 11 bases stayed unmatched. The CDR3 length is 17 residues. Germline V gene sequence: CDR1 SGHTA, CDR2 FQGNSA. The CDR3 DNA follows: TGTGCCAGCAGCTCTACTCGCCCGGACAGGGGGCGAGAGACCCAGTACTTC. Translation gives CASSSTRPDRGRETQYF.

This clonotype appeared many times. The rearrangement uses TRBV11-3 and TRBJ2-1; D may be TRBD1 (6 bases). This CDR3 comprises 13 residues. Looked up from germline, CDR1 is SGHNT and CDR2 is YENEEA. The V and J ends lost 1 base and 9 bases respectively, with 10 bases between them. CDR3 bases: TGTGCCAGCAGCTTAGGAGACAGGTTTGAGCAGTTCTTC. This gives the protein CASSLGDRFEQFF. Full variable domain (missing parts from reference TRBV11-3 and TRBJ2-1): EAGVVQSPRYKIIEKKQPVAFWCNPISGHNTLYWYLQNLGQGPELLIRYENEEAVDDSQLPKDRFSAERLKGVDSTLKIQPAELGDSAVYLCASSLGDRFEQFFGPGTRLTVL.